This TCR beta chain was recorded in a study of cytomegalovirus exposure and HLA in healthy donors listed by TCRdb under 2017. Turning to the overall study: According to an earlier analysis of 550 to 750 of the donors, 150 million to 200 million T cells yielded roughly 110 million unique TCR beta sequences and approximately 300 Gb of sequence data. In addition to the first cohort of 666 subjects, a separate validation cohort of around 110 different subjects was used. The number of donors typed differed by locus, with 629-630 for A, B, C, DRB1 and DQB1, around 500 for DQA1, some 570 for DPA1, and 472 for DPB1. Among about 410 genotyped donors of the cohort, an average of about 240,000 unique TCR beta nucleotide sequences was sequenced per donor, of which roughly 17% were non-productive. Roughly 300 gigabases of sequencing data and about 92 million unique TCR sequences made up an early release that covered under 750 HLA-typed donors. HLA typing included class I and class II loci at four-digit resolution. Donor age, sex, ethnicity and CMV serostatus were compiled alongside the repertoire data. In an earlier analysis of 587 of the donors, high-throughput TCR beta sequencing was used to judge whether each TCR beta V gene segment behaved as functional or pseudogenic. Because of strong linkage in the cohort, roughly five DR-DQ haplotypes were treated as single units for association and clustering. A later genetic analysis used genome-wide SNP genotypes for about 65% of the 666 donors, treating that subset as a discovery cohort. The study combined high-throughput TCR immunosequencing, statistical association of individual TCRs with disease status, and machine learning to predict cytomegalovirus infection status. Rather than using new phenotypic data, the later analysis identified candidate immune exposures from TCR beta sequences and from how often those sequences occurred across donors. In a later analysis, previously published TCR beta repertoires from 500 to 750 donors were re-analyzed and high-resolution HLA genotyping was added so that TCR occurrence patterns could be studied. Of the roughly 400 genotyped donors, 75% to 85% were placed in the genetic ancestry cluster associated with self-reported Caucasian donors. The aim of the study was to test whether cataloging public T cell receptors could identify signatures of past pathogen exposure. Using immunosequencing, the study profiled T cell repertoires from roughly 650 subjects and related those repertoires to cytomegalovirus serostatus. All discovery cohort repertoires had been generated using a single sequencing platform.

Of note for this clone: The clone's antigen remains unknown. The record has no base qualities; no much larger clone is one base away.

Paper-wide results and their limitations: At a false discovery rate of 0.05, a later analysis linked 15,000 to 20,000 TCR beta sequences to specific HLA alleles. According to the authors, the approach could potentially be generalized to other disease states and immunological phenotypes. The 87-base-pair reads could not distinguish some IMGT-functional V segments, including TRBV6-2 and TRBV6-3, so those segments were excluded. Strong co-occurrence of HLA alleles, especially DR and DQ, made assigning TCR associations to individual alleles difficult. In a later analysis, TCR association rates were found to vary across HLA loci, with the most associated TCRs seen for DRB1 alleles and the fewest for HLA-C alleles. A group of highly shared sequence variants was considered likely to be a technical artifact of the sequencing pipeline. A further reported finding was that TCR beta sequences accurately predicted the HLA-A and HLA-B alleles for most subjects in the first cohort. Linkage disequilibrium might explain the correlated functional status among segregating V segments, but an unknown experimental factor could not be excluded. According to a later analysis, most CMV-associated TCR beta chains appeared to be HLA-restricted, and the HLA associations seemed to be driven largely by CMV exposure. Presence/absence analyses assumed roughly uniform sequencing depth across donors, an assumption that may not hold. In a later analysis, several top co-occurrence clusters were reported to appear linked to parvovirus B19, influenza, CMV and Epstein-Barr virus. A few of the identified cytomegalovirus-associated TCR beta chains were confirmed in vitro to be specific for cytomegalovirus antigens. Most TCR sequences were observed very rarely across donors, whereas some public TCRs were present in many individuals. In an earlier analysis of around 600 of the donors, most TCR beta V segments were observed in productive rearrangements about 87% or about 30% of the time, broadly matching IMGT annotations. Compared with equally common non-associated chains, HLA-associated TCR beta chains in a later analysis were more clonally expanded and had lower generation probabilities. Because HLA typing was unavailable for some donors at each locus, only the typed subset was used in association tests. In a later genetic analysis, a missense DCLRE1C variant was associated with V-gene and J-gene trimming of TCR beta chains, and the association was replicated in an independent cohort. According to a later genetic analysis, donors in an Asian-associated ancestry cluster had fewer N-insertions in productive TCRs than the approximately 650-donor mean. The study listed around 160 TCR beta chains as associated with cytomegalovirus. In this cohort, only TCR beta chains were sequenced, and detectable features were limited by the absence of alpha or paired-chain data. In both the original and validation cohorts, the classifier was reported to diagnose cytomegalovirus status with high specificity and sensitivity. CMV serostatus was the only immune exposure information available for the cohort. Roughly 17 rarely observed V segments, including chromosome 9 orphons, were excluded from the earlier analysis of a few hundred of the donors because counts were too low.

The CDR3 starts with the cysteine, ends with the phenylalanine, and has 13 residues. Only CDR3 DNA remains: 39 bases, in frame from the first base. Looking up the germline V gene (reference sequence) yields CDR1 LNHDA and CDR2 SQIVND. Trimming takes 0 bases from V and 11 bases from J, and the germline ends sit 13 bases apart. The cohort was made up of 500 to 850 healthy bone marrow donors. At the time of sampling, all cohort members were nominally healthy, though unrecorded immune exposures were likely present. The donor was CMV seronegative and belonged to the group of around 350 seronegative cohort members. A peripheral blood sample was collected from each donor, and TCR beta sequencing was performed on peripheral blood mononuclear cells. The Qiagen DNeasy Blood Extraction Kit was used to extract genomic DNA from the blood cell samples. Library method: the immunoSEQ multiplex PCR assay. A mixture of 60 forward primers for TCR Vbeta segments and 13 reverse primers for TCR Jbeta segments was used in the multiplex PCR. The CDR3 region of rearranged TCR beta genes was amplified from genomic DNA by a multiplex PCR assay. Amplified TCR beta libraries were sequenced as 87-base-pair reads on the Illumina HiSeq System. The original pipeline was this. Across the 670 or so repertoires, a later analysis counted 80 million or so unique TCR beta chains, roughly 11 million of which were shared by at least two donors. To remove PCR and sequencing errors, raw reads were error-corrected and collapsed into unique sequences using a nearest-neighbor algorithm that merged closely related sequences. To assign V, D and J gene segments, CDR3 sequences were aligned to IMGT reference sequences. Each retained sequence needed at least a six-nucleotide match to both a V gene segment and a J gene segment. A rearrangement was called productive if the CDR3 had no stop codons and remained in frame with V and J, and every other rearrangement was called non-productive. CDR3 was defined according to IMGT convention as the region running from the second conserved V-encoded cysteine to the conserved J-encoded phenylalanine. In an earlier analysis of approximately 590 of the donors, sequences lacking an unambiguous match to a single V gene segment were excluded. In an earlier analysis of some 590 of the donors, a V segment was called functional when productive rearrangements were above 56.7%, and segregating when the standard deviation between donors exceeded 5%. A statistical classification framework was built to diagnose cytomegalovirus status from the catalog of TCR beta chain sequences. V and J gene assignment, in a later analysis, came from comparing TCR nucleotide sequences with IMGT/GENE-DB human TR gene sequences. A later analysis assigned CDR3 sequences and most-parsimonious VDJ recombination scenarios with the TCRdist pipeline. A later analysis defined each TCR beta chain by its CDR3 amino acid sequence plus V-gene family, and excluded reads lacking a unique V-gene family. A later analysis removed roughly 590 highly shared, low-generation-probability nucleotide sequences to deal with suspected cross-contamination and a sequencing artifact. In a later analysis, a clonal expansion index for each public chain was calculated from normalized within-repertoire ranks of inferred template counts. In a later analysis, generation probabilities were computed with a VDJ recombination model fitted to out-of-frame rearrangements, and the resulting probabilities were checked against IGoR. In a later analysis, hypergeometric tests were used to score TCR-TCR, TCR-HLA and TCR-CMV co-occurrence, with a repertoire-size bias correction applied to TCR pairs. To estimate false discovery rates, a later analysis permuted the HLA or CMV assignments 20 times. In a later analysis, co-occurring TCRs were grouped with DBSCAN, and TCRdist sequence similarity was added when clustering was performed within HLA-allele-positive subsets. For co-occurrence clustering, repertoires with fewer than 30,000 or more than 120,000 public chains were excluded, along with a handful of repertoires with anomalous nucleotide sharing. The table was pulled from immuneACCESS by TCRdb, which kept in-frame rearrangements only. Such tables lose some clones; where checked, under half of the loss comes from unresolved V genes, and the rest has no known cause. The V and J calls and clone size were taken over from that table, and D and trimming were inferred from the DNA. In all, the sample holds approximately 100,000 clones, and around 80% of those were seen once. The leading ten clones occupy 1.5% to 2% of the sample.

The rearranged chain carries TRBV19 and TRBJ1-1, with TRBD1 tentatively as D gene (6 bases match). Material: PBMCs. This TCR came from a woman aged 40 to 50 in good health and CMV-seronegative. DNA sequence: TGTGCCAGTAGTATAGATATCACAGGGAAGGCTTTCTTT. Its product reads: CASSIDITGKAFF.